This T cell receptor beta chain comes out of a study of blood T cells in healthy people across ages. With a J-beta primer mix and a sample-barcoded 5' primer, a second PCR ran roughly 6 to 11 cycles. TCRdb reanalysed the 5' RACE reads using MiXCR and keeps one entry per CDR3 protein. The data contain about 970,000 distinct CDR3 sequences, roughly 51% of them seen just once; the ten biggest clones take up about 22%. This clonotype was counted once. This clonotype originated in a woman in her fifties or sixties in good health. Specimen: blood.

Written as DNA, the CDR3 is TGTGCCAGCAGTTACGGGACAGATAGCAATCAGCCCCAGCATTTT. This sequence encodes CASSYGTDSNQPQHF. The rearrangement uses TRBV6-6 and TRBJ1-5; TRBD1 agrees at 7 bases. The V segment lost 2 bases and the J segment 0 bases; nucleotides outside the gene matches: 1. Germline lookup yields CDR1 MNHNY and CDR2 SVGAGI (reference sequence). The CDR3 is made up of 15 amino acids.